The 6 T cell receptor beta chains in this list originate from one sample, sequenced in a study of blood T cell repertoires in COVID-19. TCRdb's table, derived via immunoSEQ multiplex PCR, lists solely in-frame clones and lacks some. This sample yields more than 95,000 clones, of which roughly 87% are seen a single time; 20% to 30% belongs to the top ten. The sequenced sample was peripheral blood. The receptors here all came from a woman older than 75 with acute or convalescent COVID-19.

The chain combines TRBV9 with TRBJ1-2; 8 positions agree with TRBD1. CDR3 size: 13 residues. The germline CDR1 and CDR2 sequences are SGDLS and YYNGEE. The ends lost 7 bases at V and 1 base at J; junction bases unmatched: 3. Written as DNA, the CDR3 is TGTGCCAGCTCACAGGGGGATAACTATGGCTACACCTTC. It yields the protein CASSQGDNYGYTF.

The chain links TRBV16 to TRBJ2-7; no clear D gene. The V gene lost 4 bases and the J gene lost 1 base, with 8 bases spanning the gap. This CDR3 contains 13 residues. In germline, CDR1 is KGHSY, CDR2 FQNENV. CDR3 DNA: TGTGCCAGCAGCCCAGCGAGATCCTACGAGCAGTACTTC. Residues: CASSPARSYEQYF. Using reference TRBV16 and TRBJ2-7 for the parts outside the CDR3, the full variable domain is GEEVAQTPKHLVRGEGQKAKLYCAPIKGHSYVFWYQQVLKNEFKFLISFQNENVFDETGMPKERFSAKCLPNSPCSLEIQATKLEDSAVYFCASSPARSYEQYFGPGTRLTVT.

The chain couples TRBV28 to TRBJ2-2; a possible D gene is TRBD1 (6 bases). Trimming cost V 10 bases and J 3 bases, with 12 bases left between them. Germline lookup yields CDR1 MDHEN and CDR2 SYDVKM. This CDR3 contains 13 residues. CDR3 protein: CATPNRDTGELFF. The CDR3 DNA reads TGTGCCACCCCGAACAGGGACACCGGGGAGCTGTTTTTT.

CDR3 in DNA: TGCGCCAGCAGGGATATAGCGGGGGGGGTCACAGATACGCAGTATTTT. This codes for CASRDIAGGVTDTQYF. The V and J genes are TRBV5-1 and TRBJ2-3, with TRBD2 matching over 11 bases. The CDR3 contains 16 residues. V was pared by 5 bases and J by 2 bases, with 7 bases of the junction left unmatched. CDR1 SGHRS and CDR2 YFSETQ come from the germline V gene.

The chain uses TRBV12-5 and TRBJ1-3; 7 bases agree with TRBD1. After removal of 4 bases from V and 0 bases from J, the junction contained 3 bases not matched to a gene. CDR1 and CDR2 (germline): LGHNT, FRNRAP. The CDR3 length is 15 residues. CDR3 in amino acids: CASGWGQNSGNTIYF. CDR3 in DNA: TGTGCTAGTGGTTGGGGACAGAACTCTGGAAACACCATATATTTT.

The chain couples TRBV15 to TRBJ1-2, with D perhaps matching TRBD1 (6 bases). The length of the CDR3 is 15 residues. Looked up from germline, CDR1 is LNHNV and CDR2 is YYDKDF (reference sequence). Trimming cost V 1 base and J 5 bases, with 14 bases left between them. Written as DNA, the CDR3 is TGTGCCACCAGCAGAGGCAGTCAGACAGGTTATGGCTACACCTTC. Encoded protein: CATSRGSQTGYGYTF. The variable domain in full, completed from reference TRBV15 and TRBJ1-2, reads DAMVIQNPRYQVTQFGKPVTLSCSQTLNHNVMYWYQQKSSQAPKLLFHYYDKDFNNEADTPDNFQSRRPNTSFCFLDIRSPGLGDTAMYLCATSRGSQTGYGYTFGSGTRLTVV.